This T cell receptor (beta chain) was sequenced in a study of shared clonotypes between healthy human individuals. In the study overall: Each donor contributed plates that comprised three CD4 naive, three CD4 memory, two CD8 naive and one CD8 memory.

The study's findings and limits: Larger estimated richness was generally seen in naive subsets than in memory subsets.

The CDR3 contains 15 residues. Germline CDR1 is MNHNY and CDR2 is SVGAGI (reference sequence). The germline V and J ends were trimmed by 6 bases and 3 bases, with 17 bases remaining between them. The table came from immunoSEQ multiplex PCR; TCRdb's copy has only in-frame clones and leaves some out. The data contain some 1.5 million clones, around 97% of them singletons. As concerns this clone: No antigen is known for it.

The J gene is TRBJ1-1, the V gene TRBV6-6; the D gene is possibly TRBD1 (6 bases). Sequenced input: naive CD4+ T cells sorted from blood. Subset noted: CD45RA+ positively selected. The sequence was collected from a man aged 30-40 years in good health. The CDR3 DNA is TGTGCCAGCAGGGAAGGACAGTTGGGGTACACTGAAGCTTTCTTT. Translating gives CASREGQLGYTEAFF.